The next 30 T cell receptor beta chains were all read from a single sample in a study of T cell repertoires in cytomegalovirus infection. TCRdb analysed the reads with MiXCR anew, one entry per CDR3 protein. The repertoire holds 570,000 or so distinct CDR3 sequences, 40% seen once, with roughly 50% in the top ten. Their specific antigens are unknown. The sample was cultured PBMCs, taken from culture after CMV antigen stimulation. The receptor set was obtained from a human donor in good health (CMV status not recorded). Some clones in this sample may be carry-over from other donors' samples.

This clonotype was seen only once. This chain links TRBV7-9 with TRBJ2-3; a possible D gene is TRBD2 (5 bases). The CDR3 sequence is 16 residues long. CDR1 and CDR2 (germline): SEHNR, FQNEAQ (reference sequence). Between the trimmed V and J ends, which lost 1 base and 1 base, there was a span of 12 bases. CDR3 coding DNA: TGTGCCAGCAGCTTAGGCCCCTCCGGGGGCACAGATACGCAGTATTTT. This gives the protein CASSLGPSGGTDTQYF.

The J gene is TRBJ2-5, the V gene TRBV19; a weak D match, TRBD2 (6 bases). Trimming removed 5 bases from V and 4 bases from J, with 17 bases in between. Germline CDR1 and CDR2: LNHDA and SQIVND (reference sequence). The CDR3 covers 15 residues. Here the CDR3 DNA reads TGTGCCAGTAGTTCCGGGACTGTGCAGGGAGAGACCCAGTACTTC. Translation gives CASSSGTVQGETQYF.

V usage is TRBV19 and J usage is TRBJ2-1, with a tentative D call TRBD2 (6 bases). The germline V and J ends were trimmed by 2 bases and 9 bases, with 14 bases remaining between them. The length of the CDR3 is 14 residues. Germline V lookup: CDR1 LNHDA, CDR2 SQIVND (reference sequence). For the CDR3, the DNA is TGTGCCAGTAGTATAACCTTCGGGGGTTCTGAGCAGTTCTTC. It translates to CASSITFGGSEQFF.

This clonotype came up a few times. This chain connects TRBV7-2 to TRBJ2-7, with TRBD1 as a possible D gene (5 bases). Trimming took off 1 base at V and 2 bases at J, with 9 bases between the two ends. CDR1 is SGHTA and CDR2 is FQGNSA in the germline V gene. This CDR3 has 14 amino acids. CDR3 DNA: TGTGCCAGCAGCTTAGTAGGGGCACCCTACGAGCAGTACTTC. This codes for CASSLVGAPYEQYF.

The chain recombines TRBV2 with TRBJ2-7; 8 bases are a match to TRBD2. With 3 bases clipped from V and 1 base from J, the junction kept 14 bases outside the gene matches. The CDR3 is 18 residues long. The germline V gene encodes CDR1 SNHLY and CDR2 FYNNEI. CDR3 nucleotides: TGTGCCAGCAGTGACATCCGTACCCAACCGGGAGGGTCCTACGAGCAGTACTTC. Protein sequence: CASSDIRTQPGGSYEQYF.

CDR3 bases: TGTGCCAGCGGGAGGAACCCGCGGGCAGAGACCCAGTACTTC. It specifies CASGRNPRAETQYF. The chain is built from TRBV7-9 and TRBJ2-5, with TRBD2 as a possible D gene (6 bases). There are 14 residues in the CDR3. The germline gives CDR1 SEHNR, CDR2 FQNEAQ (reference sequence). V lost 8 bases and J 4 bases, leaving 17 bases between the germline ends. Full variable domain (rest looked up from reference TRBV7-9 and TRBJ2-5): DTGVSQNPRHKITKRGQNVTFRCDPISEHNRLYWYRQTLGQGPEFLTYFQNEAQLEKSRLLSDRFSAERPKGSFSTLEIQRTEQGDSAMYLCASGRNPRAETQYFGPGTRLLVL.

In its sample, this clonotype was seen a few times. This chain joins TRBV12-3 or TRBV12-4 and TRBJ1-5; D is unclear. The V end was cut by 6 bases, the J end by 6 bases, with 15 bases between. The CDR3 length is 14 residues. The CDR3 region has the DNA TGTGCCAGCAGCCTAGGGTTGTCGGGTCAGCCCCAGCATTTT. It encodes CASSLGLSGQPQHF.

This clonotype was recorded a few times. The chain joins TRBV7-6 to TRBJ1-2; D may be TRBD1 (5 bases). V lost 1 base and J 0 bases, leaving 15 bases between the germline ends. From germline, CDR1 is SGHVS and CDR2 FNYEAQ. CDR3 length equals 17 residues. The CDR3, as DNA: TGTGCCAGCAGCTTAGACGGGCACAGGCTTTCTAACTATGGCTACACCTTC. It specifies CASSLDGHRLSNYGYTF.

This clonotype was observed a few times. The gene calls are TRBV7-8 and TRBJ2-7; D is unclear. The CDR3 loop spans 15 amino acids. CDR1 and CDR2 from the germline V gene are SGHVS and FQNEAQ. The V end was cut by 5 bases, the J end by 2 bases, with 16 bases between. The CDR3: CASSNHTRRTYEQYF. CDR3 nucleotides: TGTGCCAGCAGCAACCATACACGCCGCACCTACGAGCAGTACTTC.

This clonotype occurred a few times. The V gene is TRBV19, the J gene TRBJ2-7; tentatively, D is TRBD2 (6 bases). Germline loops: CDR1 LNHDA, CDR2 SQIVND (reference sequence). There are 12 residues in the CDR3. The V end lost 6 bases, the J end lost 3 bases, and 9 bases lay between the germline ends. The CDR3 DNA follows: TGTGCCAGTAGGGGAGGAAACTACGAGCAGTACTTC. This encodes CASRGGNYEQYF. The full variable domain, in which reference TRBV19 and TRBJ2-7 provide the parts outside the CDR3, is DGGITQSPKYLFRKEGQNVTLSCEQNLNHDAMYWYRQDPGQGLRLIYYSQIVNDFQKGDIAEGYSVSREKKESFPLTVTSAQKNPTAFYLCASRGGNYEQYFGPGTRLTVT.

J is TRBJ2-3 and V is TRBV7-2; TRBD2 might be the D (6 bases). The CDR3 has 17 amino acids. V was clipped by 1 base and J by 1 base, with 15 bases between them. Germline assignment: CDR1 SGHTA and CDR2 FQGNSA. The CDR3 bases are TGTGCCAGCAGCTTAGGACCCTACGGGGGTGGCACAGATACGCAGTATTTT. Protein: CASSLGPYGGGTDTQYF. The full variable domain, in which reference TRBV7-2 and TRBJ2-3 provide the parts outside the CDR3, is GAGVSQSPSNKVTEKGKDVELRCDPISGHTALYWYRQSLGQGLEFLIYFQGNSAPDKSGLPSDRFSAERTGGSVSTLTIQRTQQEDSAVYLCASSLGPYGGGTDTQYFGPGTRLTVL.

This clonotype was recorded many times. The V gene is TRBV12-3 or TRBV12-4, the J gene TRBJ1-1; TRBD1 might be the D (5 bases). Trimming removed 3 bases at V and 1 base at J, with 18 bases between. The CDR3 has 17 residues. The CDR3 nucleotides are TGTGCCAGCAGTTTCAGTGCCGTGGCAGGGCGGAACACTGAAGCTTTCTTT. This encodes CASSFSAVAGRNTEAFF.

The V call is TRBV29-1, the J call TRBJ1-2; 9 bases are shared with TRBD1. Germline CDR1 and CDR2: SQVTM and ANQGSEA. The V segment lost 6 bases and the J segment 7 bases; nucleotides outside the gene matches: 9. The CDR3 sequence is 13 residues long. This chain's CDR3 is CSVKWDRAAGYTF. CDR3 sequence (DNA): TGCAGCGTGAAATGGGACAGGGCTGCTGGCTACACCTTC.

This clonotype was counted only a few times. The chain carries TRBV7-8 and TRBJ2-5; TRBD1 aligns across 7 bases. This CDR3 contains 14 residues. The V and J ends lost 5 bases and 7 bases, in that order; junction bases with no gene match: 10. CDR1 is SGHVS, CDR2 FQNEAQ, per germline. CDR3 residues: CASSPPTGLATQYF. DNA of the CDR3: TGTGCCAGCAGCCCCCCGACAGGGTTGGCGACCCAGTACTTC.

The DNA of the CDR3 is TGCAGTGCAGGACTAGCGGGAGAAGGGGAGCAGTTCTTC. Translated: CSAGLAGEGEQFF. V is TRBV20-1 and J is TRBJ2-1, with TRBD2 identical over 13 bases. CDR3 length: 13 amino acids. Germline CDR1 DFQATT, CDR2 SNEGSKA (reference sequence). With 6 bases clipped from V and 10 bases from J, the junction kept 6 bases outside the gene matches.

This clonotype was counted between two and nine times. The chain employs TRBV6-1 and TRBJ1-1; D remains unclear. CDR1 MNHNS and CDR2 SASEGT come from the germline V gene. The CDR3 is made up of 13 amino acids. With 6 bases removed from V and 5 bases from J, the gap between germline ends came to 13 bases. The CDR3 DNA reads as TGTGCCAGCAGCCGGGGAGGGTGGACTGAAGCTTTCTTT. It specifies CASSRGGWTEAFF.

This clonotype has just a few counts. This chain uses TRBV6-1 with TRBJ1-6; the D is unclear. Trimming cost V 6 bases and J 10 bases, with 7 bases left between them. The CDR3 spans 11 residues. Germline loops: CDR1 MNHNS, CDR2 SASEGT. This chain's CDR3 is CASRRASPLHF. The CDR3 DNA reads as TGTGCCAGCAGGAGAGCCTCACCCCTCCACTTT.

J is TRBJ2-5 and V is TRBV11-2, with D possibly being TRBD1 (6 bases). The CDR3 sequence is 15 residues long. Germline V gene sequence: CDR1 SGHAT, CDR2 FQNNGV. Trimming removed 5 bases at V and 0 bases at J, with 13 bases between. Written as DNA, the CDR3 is TGTGCCAGCAGCAGGGTGGGGACAAACCAAGAGACCCAGTACTTC. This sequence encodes CASSRVGTNQETQYF.

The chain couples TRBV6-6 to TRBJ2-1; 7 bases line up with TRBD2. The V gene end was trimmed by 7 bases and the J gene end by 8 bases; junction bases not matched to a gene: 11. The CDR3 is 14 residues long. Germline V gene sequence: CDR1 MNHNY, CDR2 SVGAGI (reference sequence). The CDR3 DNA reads TGTGCCAGCACCCCCGGGGGAGGGCTCGATGAGCAGTTCTTC. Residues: CASTPGGGLDEQFF.

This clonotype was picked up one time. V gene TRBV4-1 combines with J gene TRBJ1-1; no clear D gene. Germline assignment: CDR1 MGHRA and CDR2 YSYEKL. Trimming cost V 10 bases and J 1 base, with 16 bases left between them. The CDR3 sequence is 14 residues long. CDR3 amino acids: CATVRVPGNTEAFF. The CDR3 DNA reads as TGCGCCACCGTCCGGGTGCCCGGGAACACTGAAGCTTTCTTT.

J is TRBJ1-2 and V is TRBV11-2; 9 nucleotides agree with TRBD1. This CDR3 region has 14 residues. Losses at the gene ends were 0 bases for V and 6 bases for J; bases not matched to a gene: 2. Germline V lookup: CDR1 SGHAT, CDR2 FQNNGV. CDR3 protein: CASSLETGGHGYTF. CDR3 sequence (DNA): TGTGCCAGCAGCTTAGAGACAGGGGGACATGGCTACACCTTC. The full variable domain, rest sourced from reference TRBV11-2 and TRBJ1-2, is EAGVAQSPRYKIIEKRQSVAFWCNPISGHATLYWYQQILGQGPKLLIQFQNNGVVDDSQLPKDRFSAERLKGVDSTLKIQPAKLEDSAVYLCASSLETGGHGYTFGSGTRLTVV.

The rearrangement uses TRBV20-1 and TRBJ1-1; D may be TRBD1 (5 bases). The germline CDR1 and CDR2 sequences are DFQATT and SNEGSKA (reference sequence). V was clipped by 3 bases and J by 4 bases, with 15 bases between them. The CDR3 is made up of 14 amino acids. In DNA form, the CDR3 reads TGCAGTGCTAGGGGGGGTAGGGGTGGCACTGAAGCTTTCTTT. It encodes CSARGGRGGTEAFF.

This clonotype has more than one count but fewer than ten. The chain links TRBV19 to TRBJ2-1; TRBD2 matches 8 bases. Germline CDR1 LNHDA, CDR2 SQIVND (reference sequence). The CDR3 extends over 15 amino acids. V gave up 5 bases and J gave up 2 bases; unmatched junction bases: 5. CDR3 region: CASSPRGGPYNEQFF. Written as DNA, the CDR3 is TGTGCCAGTAGTCCTCGGGGGGGCCCCTACAATGAGCAGTTCTTC.

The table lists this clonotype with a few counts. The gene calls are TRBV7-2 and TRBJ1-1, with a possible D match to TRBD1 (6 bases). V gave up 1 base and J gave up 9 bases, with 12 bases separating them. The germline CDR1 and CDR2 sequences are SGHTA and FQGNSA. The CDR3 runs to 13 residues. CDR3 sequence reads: CASSLEIGGKAFF. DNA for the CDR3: TGTGCCAGCAGCTTAGAGATAGGGGGTAAAGCTTTCTTT.

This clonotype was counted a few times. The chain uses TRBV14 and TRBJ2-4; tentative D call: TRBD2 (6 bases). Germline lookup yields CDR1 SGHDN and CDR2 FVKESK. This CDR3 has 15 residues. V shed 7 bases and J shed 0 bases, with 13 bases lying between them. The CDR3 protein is CASTGEALAKNIQYF. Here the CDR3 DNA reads TGTGCCAGCACCGGGGAGGCCCTAGCCAAAAACATTCAGTACTTC.

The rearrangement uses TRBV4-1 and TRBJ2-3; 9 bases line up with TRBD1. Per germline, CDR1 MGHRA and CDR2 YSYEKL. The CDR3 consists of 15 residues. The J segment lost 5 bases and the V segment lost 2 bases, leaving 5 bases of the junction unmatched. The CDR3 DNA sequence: TGCGCCAGCAGCCAAACGGGACAGGGTAGAGATACGCAGTATTTT. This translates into CASSQTGQGRDTQYF.

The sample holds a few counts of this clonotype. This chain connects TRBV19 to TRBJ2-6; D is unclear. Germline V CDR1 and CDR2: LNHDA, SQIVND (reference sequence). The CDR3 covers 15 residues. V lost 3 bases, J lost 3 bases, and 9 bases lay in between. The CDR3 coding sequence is TGTGCCAGTAGTATTCGAGCTGTTGGGGCCAACGTCCTGACTTTC. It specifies CASSIRAVGANVLTF.

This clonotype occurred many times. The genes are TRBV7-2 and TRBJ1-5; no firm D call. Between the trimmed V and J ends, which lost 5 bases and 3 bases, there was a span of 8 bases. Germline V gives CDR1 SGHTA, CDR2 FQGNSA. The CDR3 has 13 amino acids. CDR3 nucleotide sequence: TGTGCCAGCAGCGAGGGCCCCAATCAGCCCCAGCATTTT. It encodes CASSEGPNQPQHF.

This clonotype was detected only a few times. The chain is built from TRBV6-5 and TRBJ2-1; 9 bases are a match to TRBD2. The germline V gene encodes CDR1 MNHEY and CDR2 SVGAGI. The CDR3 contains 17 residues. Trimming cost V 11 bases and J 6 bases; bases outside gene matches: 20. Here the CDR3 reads CASSGGLAKRGTNEQFF. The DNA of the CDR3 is TGTGCCTCTTCAGGGGGACTAGCCAAAAGGGGGACCAATGAGCAGTTCTTC.

This chain's CDR3 is CASSIRGANSGNTIYF. The CDR3 DNA reads as TGTGCCAGCAGCATCCGCGGGGCCAACTCTGGAAACACCATATATTTT. This chain uses TRBV7-2 with TRBJ1-3, with D maybe TRBD1 (5 bases). CDR1 and CDR2 (germline): SGHTA, FQGNSA. This CDR3 has 16 amino acids. V dropped 5 bases and J dropped 0 bases, with 14 bases sitting between them.